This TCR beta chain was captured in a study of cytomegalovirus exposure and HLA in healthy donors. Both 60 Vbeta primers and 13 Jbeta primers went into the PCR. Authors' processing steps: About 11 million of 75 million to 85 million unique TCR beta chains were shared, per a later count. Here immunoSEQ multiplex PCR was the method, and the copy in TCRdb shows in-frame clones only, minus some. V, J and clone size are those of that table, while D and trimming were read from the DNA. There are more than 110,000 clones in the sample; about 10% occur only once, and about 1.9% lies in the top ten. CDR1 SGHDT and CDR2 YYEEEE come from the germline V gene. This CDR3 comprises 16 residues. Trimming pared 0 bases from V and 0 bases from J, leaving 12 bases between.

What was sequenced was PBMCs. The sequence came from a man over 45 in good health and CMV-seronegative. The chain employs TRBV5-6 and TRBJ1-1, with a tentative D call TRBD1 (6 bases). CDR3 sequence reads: CASSLAGRGMNTEAFF. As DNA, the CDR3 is TGTGCCAGCAGCTTGGCAGGCAGGGGAATGAACACTGAAGCTTTCTTT.